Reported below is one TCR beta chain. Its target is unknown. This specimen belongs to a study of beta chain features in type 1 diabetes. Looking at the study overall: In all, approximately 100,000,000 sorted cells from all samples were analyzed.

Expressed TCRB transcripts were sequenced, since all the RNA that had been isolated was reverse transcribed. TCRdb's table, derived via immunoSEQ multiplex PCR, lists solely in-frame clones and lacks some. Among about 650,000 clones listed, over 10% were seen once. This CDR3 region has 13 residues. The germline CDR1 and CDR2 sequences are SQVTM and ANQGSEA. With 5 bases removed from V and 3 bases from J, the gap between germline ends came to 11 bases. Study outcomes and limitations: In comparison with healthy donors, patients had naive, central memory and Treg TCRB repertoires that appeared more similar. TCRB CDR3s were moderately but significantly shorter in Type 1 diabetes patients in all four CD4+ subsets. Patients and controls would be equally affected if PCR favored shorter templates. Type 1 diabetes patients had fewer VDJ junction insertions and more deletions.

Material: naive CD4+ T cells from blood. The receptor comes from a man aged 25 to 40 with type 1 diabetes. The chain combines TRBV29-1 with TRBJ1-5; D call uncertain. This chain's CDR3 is CSVLDGVNQPQHF. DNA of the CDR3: TGCAGCGTTCTGGACGGGGTCAATCAGCCCCAGCATTTT.